The 4 T cell receptor beta chains below all came from one sample that was sequenced in a study of CD8+ T cells in alopecia areata. In each case, RNA was isolated and then reverse transcribed into cDNA as the sequencing template. Using immunoSEQ multiplex PCR, the repertoire was profiled, and TCRdb retains in-frame clones only, with some absent. The data contain approximately 91,000 clones, 40% to 55% of them singletons. Material: CD4+ T cells sorted from blood. The source of these receptors is a human donor with alopecia areata.

V is TRBV30 and J is TRBJ2-5, with TRBD1 matching over 8 bases. CDR1 and CDR2 (germline): GTSNPN, SVGIG (reference sequence). The CDR3 is 13 residues long. Unmatched junction bases numbered 9, after V lost 5 bases and J lost 7 bases. The CDR3 coding sequence is TGTGCCTGGTCCCAGGGGGCACAGGGGACCCAGTACTTC. Protein sequence: CAWSQGAQGTQYF.

This clone was recorded a few times. The CDR3 sequence: CASSAVYTEAFF. Written as DNA, the CDR3 is TGTGCCAGCAGCGCGGTGTACACTGAAGCTTTCTTT. The chain links TRBV7-9 to TRBJ1-1, with D unclear. CDR3 size: 12 residues. V lost 5 bases, J lost 3 bases, and 7 bases lay in between. Germline values: CDR1 SEHNR, CDR2 FQNEAQ (reference sequence).

This chain connects TRBV28 to TRBJ2-7, with D hard to call. The CDR3 runs 14 residues. V was clipped by 8 bases and J by 2 bases, with 16 bases between them. The germline CDR1 and CDR2 sequences are MDHEN and SYDVKM. The CDR3 spells CASAPSAGPYEQYF. The CDR3 nucleotides read TGTGCCAGCGCCCCCTCGGCAGGTCCCTACGAGCAGTACTTC.

This clone was detected a few times. This rearrangement joins TRBV29-1 to TRBJ2-1; D ambiguous. The CDR3 has 12 amino acids. V was clipped by 8 bases and J by 4 bases, with 12 bases between them. CDR1 and CDR2 from the germline V gene are SQVTM and ANQGSEA. CDR3 nucleotide sequence: TGCAGCCTTATACAGAGATACAATGAGCAGTTCTTC. It is translated as CSLIQRYNEQFF.